This T cell receptor (beta chain) was found in a study of Graves' ophthalmopathy and Graves' hyperthyroidism. Comments on this clonotype: Antigen unknown.

Pregnancy or lactation, uncontrolled infections and other autoimmune diseases were grounds for excluding patients. V trimming: 10 bases; J trimming: 4 bases; junction bases outside the gene matches: 4. The CDR3 covers 12 residues. CDR1 is SGHTA, CDR2 FQGNSA, per germline. Broader study findings: Most expanded clonotypes in thyroid above 0.001 frequency also showed up in blood.

The TCR beta CDR3 regions underwent amplification from RNA transcripts. Following a first-round RT-PCR that used HTBI primers, a second-round multiplex PCR was carried out. TCRdb called the multiplex PCR reads again in MiXCR, with one record for every CDR3 protein. The table lists 900,000 to 1,200,000 distinct CDR3 sequences, 35% to 40% of them singletons. This clonotype was obtained from an adult man with Graves' hyperthyroidism. The sample consisted of peripheral blood or thyroid tissue (not recorded which). The chain uses TRBV7-2 and TRBJ2-5, with TRBD2 matching 9 bases. Here the CDR3 DNA reads TGTGCCATGCGCGGGAGGGGAGAGACCCAGTACTTC. Its translation is CAMRGRGETQYF.